This T cell receptor beta chain originates from a study of brain T cells in children with intractable seizures. As for this clone: The sample holds other DNA sequences that translate to the same CDR3.

TCRdb keeps only in-frame clones here, not all; method: immunoSEQ multiplex PCR. Among about 41,000 clones listed, 75% to 95% were seen once. V lost 3 bases and J 4 bases, leaving 10 bases between the germline ends. The CDR3 is 14 residues long. Germline lookup yields CDR1 MNHNS and CDR2 SASEGT. The source was peripheral blood, collected at surgery. This clonotype was sampled from a girl aged 2 to 10 with tuberous sclerosis and intractable seizures. This chain connects TRBV6-1 to TRBJ1-3, with D perhaps matching TRBD1 (5 bases). The CDR3 DNA reads TGTGCCAGCAGTGACGGGGCTTCGGGAAACACCATATATTTT. Translation gives CASSDGASGNTIYF.